Presented here are 6 T cell receptor beta chains from one specimen sequenced in a study of T-cell memory formation after mild COVID-19. TCRdb reanalysed the 5' RACE reads using MiXCR and keeps one entry per CDR3 protein. The sample carries 150,000 to 200,000 distinct CDR3 sequences, roughly 28% recorded once. Specimen: PBMCs or a T cell subset sorted from them (not recorded which). The source of these receptors is an adult woman who had mild COVID-19 (a few samples of this study predate the infection). Cell type and time point are not known.

This clonotype occurred a few times. DNA of the CDR3: TGTGCCAGCAACCTCCGGGGACAGAACTATGGCTACACCTTC. This encodes CASNLRGQNYGYTF. V gene TRBV12-3 or TRBV12-4 combines with J gene TRBJ1-2; TRBD1 agrees at 7 bases. V gave up 7 bases and J gave up 2 bases; unmatched junction bases: 7. CDR3 size: 14 residues.

The chain joins TRBV5-1 to TRBJ2-7; no firm D call. The CDR3 length is 17 residues. Trimming left V 4 bases short and J 2 bases short, with 22 bases between. Germline V gene data show CDR1 as SGHRS and CDR2 as YFSETQ. The CDR3 here is CASSPTPANTRPYEQYF. The CDR3 nucleotides are TGCGCCAGCAGCCCCACCCCAGCAAACACTCGCCCCTACGAGCAGTACTTC.

This clonotype was recorded a few times. V and J are TRBV7-3 and TRBJ2-3; 10 positions agree with TRBD2. The CDR3 has 15 residues. Germline assignment: CDR1 SGHTA and CDR2 FQGTGA. Trimming removed 1 base from V and 6 bases from J; junction bases left unmatched: 4. CDR3 coding DNA: TGTGCCAGCAGCTTAATAGGGACTAGCGCGGATACGCAGTATTTT. This gives the protein CASSLIGTSADTQYF.

This clonotype was seen only a few times. This sequence joins TRBV5-1 and TRBJ2-1; possibly TRBD1 or TRBD2 for D (5 bases each). The CDR3 is 15 residues long. Trimming removed 1 base from V and 3 bases from J, with 11 bases in between. CDR1 and CDR2 (germline): SGHRS, YFSETQ. CDR3 loop: CASSLTGRVYNEQFF. In nucleotides, the CDR3 is TGCGCCAGCAGCTTGACGGGACGGGTCTACAATGAGCAGTTCTTC.

The rearrangement uses TRBV6-5 and TRBJ2-2, with a possible D match to TRBD2 (6 bases). The CDR3 is 17 residues long. V lost 0 bases and J 3 bases, leaving 14 bases between the germline ends. CDR1 is MNHEY and CDR2 is SVGAGI in the germline V gene. CDR3 DNA: TGTGCCAGCAGTTACTCGATGATAGCGGATTACACCGGGGAGCTGTTTTTT. Its protein is CASSYSMIADYTGELFF.

The genes are TRBV20-1 and TRBJ1-1; 8 bases map to TRBD1. Trimming took 0 bases from V and 0 from J; bases not matched to a gene: 6. CDR3 size: 16 residues. Germline values: CDR1 DFQATT, CDR2 SNEGSKA (reference sequence). The CDR3 region has the DNA TGCAGTGCTAGAGATCTGAGGACAGGGATGAACACTGAAGCTTTCTTT. Translated: CSARDLRTGMNTEAFF.